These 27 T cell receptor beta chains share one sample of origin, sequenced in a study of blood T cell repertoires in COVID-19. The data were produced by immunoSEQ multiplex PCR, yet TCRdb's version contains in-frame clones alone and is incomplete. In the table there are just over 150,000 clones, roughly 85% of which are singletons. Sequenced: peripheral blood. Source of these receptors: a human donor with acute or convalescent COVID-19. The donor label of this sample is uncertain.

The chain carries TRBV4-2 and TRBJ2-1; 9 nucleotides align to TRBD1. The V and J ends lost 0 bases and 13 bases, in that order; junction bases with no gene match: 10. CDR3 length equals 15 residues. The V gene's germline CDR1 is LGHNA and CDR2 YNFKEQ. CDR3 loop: CASSQEGTGQRGQFF. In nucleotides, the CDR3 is TGTGCCAGCAGCCAAGAAGGGACAGGGCAGAGGGGCCAGTTCTTC.

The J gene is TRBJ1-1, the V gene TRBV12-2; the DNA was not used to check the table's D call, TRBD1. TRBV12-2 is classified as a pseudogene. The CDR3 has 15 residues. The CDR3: CASRALRDRGTEAFF. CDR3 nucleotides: TGTGCAAGTCGCGCCCTCCGGGACAGGGGTACTGAAGCTTTCTTT.

CDR3 nucleotide sequence: TGCGCCAGCAGCAGATCCGGGAGCTACGAGCAGTACTTC. Protein product: CASSRSGSYEQYF. V gene TRBV5-1 combines with J gene TRBJ2-7, with a possible D match to TRBD2 (6 bases). The germline V gene encodes CDR1 SGHRS and CDR2 YFSETQ. The germline V and J ends were trimmed by 4 bases and 3 bases, with 11 bases remaining between them. The CDR3 runs to 13 residues. Filled out from reference TRBV5-1 and TRBJ2-7, the complete variable domain reads KAGVTQTPRYLIKTRGQQVTLSCSPISGHRSVSWYQQTPGQGLQFLFEYFSETQRNKGNFPGRFSGRQFSNSRSEMNVSTLELGDSALYLCASSRSGSYEQYFGPGTRLTVT.

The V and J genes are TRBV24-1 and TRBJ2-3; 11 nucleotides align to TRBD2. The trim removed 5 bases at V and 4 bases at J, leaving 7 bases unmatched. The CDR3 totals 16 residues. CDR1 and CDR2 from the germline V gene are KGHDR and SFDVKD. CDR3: CATSAATSGVADTQYF. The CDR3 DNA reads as TGTGCCACCAGTGCCGCGACTAGCGGGGTAGCAGATACGCAGTATTTT.

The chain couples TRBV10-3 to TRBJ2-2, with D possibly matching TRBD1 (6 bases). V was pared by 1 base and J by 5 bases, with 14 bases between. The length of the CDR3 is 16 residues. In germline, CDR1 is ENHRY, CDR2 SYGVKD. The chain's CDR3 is CAISEYQGRGTGELFF. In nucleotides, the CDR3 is TGTGCCATCAGTGAGTACCAGGGGCGTGGGACCGGGGAGCTGTTTTTT.

Written as DNA, the CDR3 is TGTGCCAGTAGTCCCCGGTCAGGGTATCACGAGCAGTACTTC. This codes for CASSPRSGYHEQYF. The J gene is TRBJ2-7, the V gene TRBV19; tentative D call: TRBD1 (5 bases). The length of the CDR3 is 14 residues. The V gene's germline CDR1 is LNHDA and CDR2 SQIVND (reference sequence). Trimming left V 5 bases short and J 5 bases short, with 16 bases between.

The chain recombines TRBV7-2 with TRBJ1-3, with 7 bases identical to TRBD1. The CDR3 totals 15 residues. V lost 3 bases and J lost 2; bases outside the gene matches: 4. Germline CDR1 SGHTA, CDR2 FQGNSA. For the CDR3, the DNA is TGTGCCAGCAGCTTCGACAGGGTGGCTGGAAACACCATATATTTT. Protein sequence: CASSFDRVAGNTIYF.

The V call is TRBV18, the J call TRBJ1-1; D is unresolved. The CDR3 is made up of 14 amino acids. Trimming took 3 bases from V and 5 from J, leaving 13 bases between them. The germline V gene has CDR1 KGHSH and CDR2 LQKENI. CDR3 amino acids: CASSPQRESTEAFF. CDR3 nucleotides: TGTGCCAGCTCACCCCAAAGAGAGTCTACTGAAGCTTTCTTT.

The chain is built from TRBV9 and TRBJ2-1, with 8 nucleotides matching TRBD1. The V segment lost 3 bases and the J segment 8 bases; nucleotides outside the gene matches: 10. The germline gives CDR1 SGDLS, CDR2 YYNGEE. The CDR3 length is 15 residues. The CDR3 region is CASSAQGAENHEQFF. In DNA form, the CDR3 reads TGTGCCAGCAGCGCCCAGGGGGCCGAAAACCATGAGCAGTTCTTC.

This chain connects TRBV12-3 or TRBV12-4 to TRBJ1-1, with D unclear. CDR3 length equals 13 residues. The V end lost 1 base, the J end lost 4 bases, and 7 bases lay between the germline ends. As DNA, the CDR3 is TGTGCCAGCAGTTTAGAGGTAGCCACTGAAGCTTTCTTT. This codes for CASSLEVATEAFF.

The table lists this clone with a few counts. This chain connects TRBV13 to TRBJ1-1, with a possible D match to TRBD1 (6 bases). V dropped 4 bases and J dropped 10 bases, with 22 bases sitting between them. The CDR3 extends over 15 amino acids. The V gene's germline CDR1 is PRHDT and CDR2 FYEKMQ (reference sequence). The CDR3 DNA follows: TGTGCCAGCAGCTCTACGACAGGTCCGGGGTATGGAGCTTTCTTT. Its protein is CASSSTTGPGYGAFF.

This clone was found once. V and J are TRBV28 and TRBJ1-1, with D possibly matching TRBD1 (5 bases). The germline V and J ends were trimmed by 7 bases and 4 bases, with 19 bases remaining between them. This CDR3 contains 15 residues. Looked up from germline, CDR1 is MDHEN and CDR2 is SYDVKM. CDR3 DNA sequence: TGTGCCAGCACTTCAGTCCGGAGCGGGGCCACTGAAGCTTTCTTT. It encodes CASTSVRSGATEAFF.

The CDR3 nucleotides read TGTGCCAGCAGCTTAGAAACAGGGAGGGCTACGCAGTATTTT. It specifies CASSLETGRATQYF. This chain uses TRBV11-2 with TRBJ2-3, with D possibly being TRBD2 (7 bases). The CDR3 extends over 14 amino acids. The germline V gene has CDR1 SGHAT and CDR2 FQNNGV. The germline V and J ends were trimmed by 0 bases and 8 bases, with 12 bases remaining between them.

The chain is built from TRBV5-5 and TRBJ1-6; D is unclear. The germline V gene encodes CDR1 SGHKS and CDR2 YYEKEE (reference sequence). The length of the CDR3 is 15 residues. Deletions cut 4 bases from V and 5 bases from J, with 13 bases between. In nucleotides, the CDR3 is TGTGCCAGCAGCCGATCGGGAGCGAATAATTCACCCCTCCACTTT. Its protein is CASSRSGANNSPLHF.

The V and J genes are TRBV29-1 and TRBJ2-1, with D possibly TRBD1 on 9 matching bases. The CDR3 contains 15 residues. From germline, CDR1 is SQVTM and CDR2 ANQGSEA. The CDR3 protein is CRGGRGTGLYNEQFF. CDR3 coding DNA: TGCCGCGGGGGGCGGGGGACAGGGCTTTACAATGAGCAGTTCTTC.

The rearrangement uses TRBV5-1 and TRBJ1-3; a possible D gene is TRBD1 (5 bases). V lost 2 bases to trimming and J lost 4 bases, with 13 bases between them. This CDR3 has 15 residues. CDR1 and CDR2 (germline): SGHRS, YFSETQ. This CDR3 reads CASSLRVGEGNTIYF. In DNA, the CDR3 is TGCGCCAGCAGCTTACGGGTAGGGGAAGGAAACACCATATATTTT.

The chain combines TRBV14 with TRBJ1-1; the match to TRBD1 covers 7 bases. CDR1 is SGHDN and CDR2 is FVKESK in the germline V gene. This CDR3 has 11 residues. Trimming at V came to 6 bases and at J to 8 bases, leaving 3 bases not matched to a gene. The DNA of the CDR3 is TGTGCCAGCAGACAGGGGAGGGAAGCTTTCTTT. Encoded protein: CASRQGREAFF.

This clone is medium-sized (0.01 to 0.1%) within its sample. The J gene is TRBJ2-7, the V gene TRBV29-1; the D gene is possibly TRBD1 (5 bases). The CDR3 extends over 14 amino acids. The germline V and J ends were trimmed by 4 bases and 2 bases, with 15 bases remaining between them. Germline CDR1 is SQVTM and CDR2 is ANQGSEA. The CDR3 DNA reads TGCAGCGTTGGAGGACATGACTTAGCCTACGAGCAGTACTTC. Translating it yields CSVGGHDLAYEQYF.

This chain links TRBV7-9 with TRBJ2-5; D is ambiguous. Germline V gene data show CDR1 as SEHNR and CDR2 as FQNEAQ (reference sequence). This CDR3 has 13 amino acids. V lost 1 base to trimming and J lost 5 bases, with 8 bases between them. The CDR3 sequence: CASSLDGLETQYF. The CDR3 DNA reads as TGTGCCAGCAGCTTAGACGGGTTGGAGACCCAGTACTTC.

CDR3 sequence: CASSLQPGQGGYGYTF. CDR3 nucleotides: TGCGCCAGCAGCTTGCAACCGGGGCAGGGGGGCTATGGCTACACCTTC. The rearrangement joins TRBV5-1 to TRBJ1-2; 7 nucleotides align to TRBD1. In germline, CDR1 is SGHRS, CDR2 YFSETQ. This CDR3 comprises 16 residues. The V gene end was trimmed by 1 base and the J gene end by 4 bases; junction bases not matched to a gene: 10.

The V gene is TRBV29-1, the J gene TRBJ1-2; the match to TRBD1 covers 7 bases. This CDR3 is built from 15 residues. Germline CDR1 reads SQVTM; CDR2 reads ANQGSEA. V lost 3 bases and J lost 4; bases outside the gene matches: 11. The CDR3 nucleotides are TGCAGCGTTGAGGGCCGACAGGGCTTGGGCTATGGCTACACCTTC. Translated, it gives CSVEGRQGLGYGYTF.

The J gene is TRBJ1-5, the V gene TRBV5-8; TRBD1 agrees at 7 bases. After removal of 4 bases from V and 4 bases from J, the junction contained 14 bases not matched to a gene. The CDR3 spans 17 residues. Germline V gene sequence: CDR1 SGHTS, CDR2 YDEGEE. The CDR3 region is CASSRGQTGIGNQPQHF. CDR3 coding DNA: TGTGCCAGCAGCCGTGGACAGACAGGGATAGGGAATCAGCCCCAGCATTTT.

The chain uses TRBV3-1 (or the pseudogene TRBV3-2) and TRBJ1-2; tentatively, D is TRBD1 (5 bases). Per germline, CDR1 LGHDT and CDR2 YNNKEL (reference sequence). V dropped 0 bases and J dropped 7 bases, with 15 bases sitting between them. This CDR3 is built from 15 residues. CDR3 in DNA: TGTGCCAGCAGCCAAGACGGCAGGGTATCATCTGGCTACACCTTC. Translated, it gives CASSQDGRVSSGYTF.

The CDR3 loop reads CASSLSAPGQGSSNGYTF. The CDR3 DNA follows: TGTGCCAGCAGCTTAAGCGCCCCGGGACAGGGGAGTTCTAATGGCTACACCTTC. V and J are TRBV7-3 and TRBJ1-2, with 10 bases matching TRBD1. Germline V gene sequence: CDR1 SGHTA, CDR2 FQGTGA. Unmatched junction bases numbered 14, after V lost 1 base and J lost 6 bases. The CDR3 spans 18 residues.

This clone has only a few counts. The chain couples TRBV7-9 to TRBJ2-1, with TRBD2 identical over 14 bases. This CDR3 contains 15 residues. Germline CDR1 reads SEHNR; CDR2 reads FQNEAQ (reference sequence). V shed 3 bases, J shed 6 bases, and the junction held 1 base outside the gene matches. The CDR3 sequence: CASSFGTSGSNEQFF. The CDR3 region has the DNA TGTGCCAGCAGCTTCGGGACTAGCGGGAGCAATGAGCAGTTCTTC.

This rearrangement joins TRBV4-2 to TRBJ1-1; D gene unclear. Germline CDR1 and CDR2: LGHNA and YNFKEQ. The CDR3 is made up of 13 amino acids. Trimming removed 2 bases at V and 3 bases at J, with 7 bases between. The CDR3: CASSQLSDTEAFF. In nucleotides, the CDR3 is TGTGCCAGCAGCCAACTCTCGGACACTGAAGCTTTCTTT.

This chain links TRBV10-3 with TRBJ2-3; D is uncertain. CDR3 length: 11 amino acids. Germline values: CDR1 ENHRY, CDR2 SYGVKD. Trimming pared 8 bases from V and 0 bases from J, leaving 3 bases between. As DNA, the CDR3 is TGTGCCATCTTAAGCACAGATACGCAGTATTTT. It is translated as CAILSTDTQYF.